This T cell receptor (beta chain) was retrieved from a study of shared clonotypes between healthy human individuals. The trim removed 6 bases at V and 5 bases at J, leaving 13 bases unmatched. The germline gives CDR1 MNHNS, CDR2 SASEGT. CDR3 size: 16 residues. Recent acute infections and vaccinations were absent in the healthy HIV-negative adult donors. Clones were sequenced by immunoSEQ multiplex PCR, and TCRdb holds only the in-frame ones, with some missing. The sample shows under 2,500,000 clones, 90% to 97% of them seen only once. This receptor was taken from a man aged 18 to 30 in good health. The V call is TRBV6-1, the J call TRBJ2-3, with TRBD2 matching over 8 bases. Sequenced: naive CD4+ T cells sorted from blood. Subset described: CD45RA+ positively selected. CDR3 in DNA: TGTGCCAGCAGGGAAACGGGGGGGCGAGCTGGAGATACGCAGTATTTT. Amino acid sequence: CASRETGGRAGDTQYF.